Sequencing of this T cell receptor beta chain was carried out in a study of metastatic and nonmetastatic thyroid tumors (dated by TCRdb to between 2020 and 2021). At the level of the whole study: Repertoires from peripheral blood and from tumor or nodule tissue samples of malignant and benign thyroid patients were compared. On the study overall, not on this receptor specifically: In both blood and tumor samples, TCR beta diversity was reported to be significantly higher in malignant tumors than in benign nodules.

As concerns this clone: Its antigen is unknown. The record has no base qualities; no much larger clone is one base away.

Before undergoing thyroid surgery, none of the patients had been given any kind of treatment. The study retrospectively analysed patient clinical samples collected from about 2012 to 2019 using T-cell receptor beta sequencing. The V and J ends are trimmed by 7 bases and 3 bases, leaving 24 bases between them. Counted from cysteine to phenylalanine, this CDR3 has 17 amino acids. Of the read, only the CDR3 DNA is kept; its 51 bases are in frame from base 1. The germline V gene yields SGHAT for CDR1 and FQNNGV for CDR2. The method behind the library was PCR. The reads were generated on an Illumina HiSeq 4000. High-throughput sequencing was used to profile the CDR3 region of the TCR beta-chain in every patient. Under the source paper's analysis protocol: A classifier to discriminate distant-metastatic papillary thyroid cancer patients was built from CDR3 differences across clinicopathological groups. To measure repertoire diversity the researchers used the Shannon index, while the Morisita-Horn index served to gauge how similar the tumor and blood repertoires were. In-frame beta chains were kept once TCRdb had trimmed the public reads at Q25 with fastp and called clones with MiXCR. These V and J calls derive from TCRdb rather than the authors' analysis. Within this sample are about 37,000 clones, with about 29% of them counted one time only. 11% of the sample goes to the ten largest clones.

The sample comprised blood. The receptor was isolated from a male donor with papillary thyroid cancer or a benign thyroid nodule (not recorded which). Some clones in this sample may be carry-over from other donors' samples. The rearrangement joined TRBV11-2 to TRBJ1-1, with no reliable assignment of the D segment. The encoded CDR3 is CASTSVSRGHEDTEAFF. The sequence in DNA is TGTGCCAGCACTTCCGTAAGCCGGGGTCACGAAGACACTGAAGCTTTCTTT.